This T cell receptor (beta chain) was obtained from a study of CD8 T cells in ankylosing spondylitis. Using its own MiXCR run on the 5' RACE reads, TCRdb lists one record per CDR3 protein. The sample lists 15,000 to 20,000 distinct CDR3 sequences; less than 9.5% were seen once. The TCR originated in a male donor with ankylosing spondylitis or in good health (not recorded which). The source material was blood.

DNA for the CDR3: TGCAGTGCTAAGGACAATGAGCAGTTCTTC. It yields the protein CSAKDNEQFF. The chain links TRBV20-1 to TRBJ2-1; no firm D call. V shed 4 bases and J shed 5 bases, with 3 bases lying between them. From germline, CDR1 is DFQATT and CDR2 SNEGSKA (reference sequence). This CDR3 region has 10 residues.